This TCR beta chain comes out of a study of shared clonotypes between healthy human individuals. Germline lookup yields CDR1 SGHTA and CDR2 FQGTGA. The CDR3 length is 14 residues. Between the trimmed V and J ends, which lost 4 bases and 5 bases, there was a span of 12 bases. Notes on the study in general: Researchers sampled blood only, noting tissue repertoires likely differ. A few donors had around 5% of their naive CD4 clonotypes in common.

The method was immunoSEQ multiplex PCR; TCRdb's version includes in-frame clones alone and lacks a portion of them. The sample includes about 2.2 million clones, 85% to 95% of them seen just once. Terminally differentiated effector memory CD45RA+ cells were left out of the naive CD8 fraction, which was CD45RO-negative and positively selected for CCR7. The sample holds one count of this clone. Its antigen is still unknown. Sequencing was carried out using naive CD8+ T cells from PBMCs. This receptor was taken from a man younger than 30 in good health. Some clones in this sample may be carry-over from other donors' samples. The chain combines TRBV7-3 with TRBJ2-1; D may correspond to TRBD1 or TRBD2 (5 bases each). DNA for the CDR3: TGTGCCAGCAGCTCCCGGGACGGTAACAATGAGCAGTTCTTC. Its translation is CASSSRDGNNEQFF.